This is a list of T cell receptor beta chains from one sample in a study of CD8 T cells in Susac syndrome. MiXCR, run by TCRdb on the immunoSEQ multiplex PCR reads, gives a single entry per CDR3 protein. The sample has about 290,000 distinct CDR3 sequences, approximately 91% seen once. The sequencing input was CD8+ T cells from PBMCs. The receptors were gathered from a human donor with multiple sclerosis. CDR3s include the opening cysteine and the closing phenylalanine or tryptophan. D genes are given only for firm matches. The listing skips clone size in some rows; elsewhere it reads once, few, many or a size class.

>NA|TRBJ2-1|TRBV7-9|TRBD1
CASSSVTGVTYNEQFF
TGTGCCAGCAGCTCGGTGACAGGGGTCACCTACAATGAGCAGTTCTTC
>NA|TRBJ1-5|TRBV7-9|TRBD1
CASSSGQAPQPQHF
TGTGCCAGCAGTTCTGGACAGGCCCCCCAGCCCCAGCATTTT
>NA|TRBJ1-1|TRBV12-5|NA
CASGLGTNTEAFF
TGTGCTAGTGGTTTGGGTACGAACACTGAAGCTTTCTTT
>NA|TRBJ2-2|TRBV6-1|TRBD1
CASKGQATGELFF
TGTGCCAGCAAGGGACAGGCGACCGGGGAGCTGTTTTTT
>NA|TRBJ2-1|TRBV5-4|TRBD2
CASSLAAGGPLSYNEQFF
TGTGCCAGCAGCTTGGCTGCGGGAGGGCCTCTATCCTACAATGAGCAGTTCTTC
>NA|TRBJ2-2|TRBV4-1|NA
CASSPMTGELFF
TGCGCCAGCAGCCCGATGACCGGGGAGCTGTTTTTT
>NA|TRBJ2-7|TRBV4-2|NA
CASSPDWGREQYF
TGTGCCAGCAGCCCGGACTGGGGGCGCGAGCAGTACTTC
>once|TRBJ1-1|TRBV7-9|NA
CASSGRDLSSMNTEAFF
TGTGCCAGCAGCGGCCGGGACCTCAGTAGTATGAACACTGAAGCTTTCTTT
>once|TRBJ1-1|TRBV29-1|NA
CSVVDRSLNTEAFF
TGCAGCGTTGTTGACAGAAGTCTGAACACTGAAGCTTTCTTT
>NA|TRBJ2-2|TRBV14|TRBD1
CASSQTGSGGELFF
TGTGCCAGCAGCCAGACAGGGTCAGGCGGGGAGCTGTTTTTT
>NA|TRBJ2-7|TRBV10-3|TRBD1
CAISAQIGTAYEQYF
TGTGCCATCAGTGCCCAAATTGGGACAGCCTACGAGCAGTACTTC
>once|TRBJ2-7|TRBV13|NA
CASSFLNDEQYF
TGTGCCAGCAGCTTTTTGAACGACGAGCAGTACTTC
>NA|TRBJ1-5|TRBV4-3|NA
CASSQSHEAGGQPQHF
TGCGCCAGCAGCCAATCCCATGAGGCAGGCGGTCAGCCCCAGCATTTT
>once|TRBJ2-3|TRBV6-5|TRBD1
CATSGTGVADTQYF
TGTGCCACCTCCGGGACAGGGGTAGCAGATACGCAGTATTTT
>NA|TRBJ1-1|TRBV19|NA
CATSWGGRGMNTEAFF
TGTGCCACATCCTGGGGGGGGCGCGGAATGAACACTGAAGCTTTCTTT
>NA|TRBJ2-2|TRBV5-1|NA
CASSLGGSRSGELFF
TGCGCCAGCAGCTTGGGGGGCTCGAGGTCCGGGGAGCTGTTTTTT
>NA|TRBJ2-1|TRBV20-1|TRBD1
CSARAGQDYNEQFF
TGCAGTGCTAGAGCCGGACAGGATTACAATGAGCAGTTCTTC
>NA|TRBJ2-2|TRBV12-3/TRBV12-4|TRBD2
CAARGGNTGELFF
TGTGCCGCCCGGGGGGGAAACACCGGGGAGCTGTTTTTT
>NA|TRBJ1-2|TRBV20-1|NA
CSARDADWTLPYGYTF
TGCAGTGCTAGAGACGCCGACTGGACGCTTCCTTATGGCTACACCTTC
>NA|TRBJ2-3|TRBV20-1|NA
CSAPSGPFLTDTQYF
TGCAGTGCTCCGAGCGGGCCGTTTCTTACAGATACGCAGTATTTT
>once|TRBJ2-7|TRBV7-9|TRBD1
CAAQGDSYEQYF
TGTGCCGCACAGGGGGATTCCTACGAGCAGTACTTC
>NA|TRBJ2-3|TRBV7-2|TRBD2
CASSSSTSGPSTDTQYF
TGTGCCAGCAGCTCCTCGACTAGCGGACCTAGCACAGATACGCAGTATTTT
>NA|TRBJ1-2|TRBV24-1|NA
CATNDAAGYTF
TGTGCCACCAACGACGCGGCTGGCTACACCTTC
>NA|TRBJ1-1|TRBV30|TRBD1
CAWSLTGRVNTEAFF
TGTGCCTGGAGTTTGACAGGGCGGGTGAACACTGAAGCTTTCTTT
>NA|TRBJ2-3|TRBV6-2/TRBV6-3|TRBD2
CASSGSGRADTDTQYF
TGTGCCAGCAGTGGTAGCGGGAGGGCCGACACAGATACGCAGTATTTT
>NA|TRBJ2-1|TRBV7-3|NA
CASSPALGSYNEQFF
TGTGCCAGCAGCCCGGCCCTGGGCTCCTACAATGAGCAGTTCTTC
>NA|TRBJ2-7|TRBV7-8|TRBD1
CASSFLQGPSWEQYF
TGTGCCAGCAGCTTCCTACAGGGGCCGTCTTGGGAGCAGTACTTC
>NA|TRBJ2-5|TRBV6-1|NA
CASSDVAGQETQYF
TGTGCCAGCAGTGATGTGGCAGGGCAAGAGACCCAGTACTTC
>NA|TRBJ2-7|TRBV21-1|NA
CASSKGLVPSYEQYF
TGTGCCAGCAGCAAAGGACTAGTCCCATCCTACGAGCAGTACTTC
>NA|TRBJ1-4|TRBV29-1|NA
CSVGTTELFF
TGCAGCGTTGGGACCACGGAACTGTTTTTT
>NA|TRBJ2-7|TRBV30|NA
CAWSVGQTYEQYF
TGTGCCTGGAGTGTGGGCCAGACCTACGAGCAGTACTTC
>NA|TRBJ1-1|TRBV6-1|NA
CASSEWVASNTEAFF
TGTGCCAGCAGTGAATGGGTGGCCAGCAACACTGAAGCTTTCTTT
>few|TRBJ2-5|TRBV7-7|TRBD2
CASSVSGSQETQYF
TGTGCTAGCAGCGTTAGCGGGAGCCAAGAGACCCAGTACTTC
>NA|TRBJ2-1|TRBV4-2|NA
CASSQEPLAPYNEQFF
TGTGCCAGCAGCCAAGAGCCGCTAGCGCCCTACAATGAGCAGTTCTTC
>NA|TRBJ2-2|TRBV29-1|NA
CSVDLVDPANTGELFF
TGCAGCGTTGATTTGGTGGACCCTGCGAACACCGGGGAGCTGTTTTTT